This T cell receptor beta chain was profiled in a study of blood T cell repertoires in COVID-19. Whole-study context: From T cells, B-cell-depleted T cells, or PBMCs came the material, which was cDNA or gDNA.

Assay used: immunoSEQ multiplex PCR; TCRdb lists only in-frame clones, some missing. Of some 120,000 clones in the sample, roughly 90% were seen once. Germline CDR1 reads SGDLS; CDR2 reads YYNGEE. V lost 0 bases and J lost 5; bases outside the gene matches: 2. The CDR3 has 15 residues. Sequenced sample: peripheral blood. The origin of this receptor is a man aged 55 to 69 with COVID-19, enrolled during active disease. The chain recombines TRBV9 with TRBJ1-6; 7 bases line up with TRBD1. The CDR3 loop reads CASSVGTGHNSPLHF. CDR3 nucleotides: TGTGCCAGCAGCGTAGGGACAGGCCATAATTCACCCCTCCACTTT.